This entry features one T cell receptor beta chain sequence. Its antigen remains unknown. Germline loops: CDR1 MDHEN, CDR2 SYDVKM. The CDR3 contains 18 residues. Germline trimming cut 1 base from V and 2 bases from J; bases unmatched to any gene: 14. The source of the sample is a study of T cell clonotyping in hematopoietic cell transplantation. General study points: After transplant, recipient diversity fell while pathologically expanded clonotypes grew through day 180. Higher Inverse Simpson Index values in graft donor and pretransplant recipient predicted broader posttransplant TCR diversity.

Repertoires were generated with immunoSEQ multiplex PCR, while TCRdb's copy carries only in-frame clones and drops some. Of around 10,000 clones detected, over 85% appear once; the ten largest clones hold around 6%. The material sequenced was PBMCs, taken 100 days after allogeneic stem cell transplant. The chain uses TRBV28 and TRBJ2-7; the match to TRBD1 covers 7 bases. This receptor was obtained from a male patient aged 50 to 59 who had an allogeneic stem cell transplant from a related donor, so T cells may come from the graft donor. Some clones in this sample may be carry-over from other donors' samples. CDR3 in DNA: TGTGCCAGCAGTTTATCGGGTACCTTTCACAGGGGTACCTACGAGCAGTACTTC. Amino acids: CASSLSGTFHRGTYEQYF.